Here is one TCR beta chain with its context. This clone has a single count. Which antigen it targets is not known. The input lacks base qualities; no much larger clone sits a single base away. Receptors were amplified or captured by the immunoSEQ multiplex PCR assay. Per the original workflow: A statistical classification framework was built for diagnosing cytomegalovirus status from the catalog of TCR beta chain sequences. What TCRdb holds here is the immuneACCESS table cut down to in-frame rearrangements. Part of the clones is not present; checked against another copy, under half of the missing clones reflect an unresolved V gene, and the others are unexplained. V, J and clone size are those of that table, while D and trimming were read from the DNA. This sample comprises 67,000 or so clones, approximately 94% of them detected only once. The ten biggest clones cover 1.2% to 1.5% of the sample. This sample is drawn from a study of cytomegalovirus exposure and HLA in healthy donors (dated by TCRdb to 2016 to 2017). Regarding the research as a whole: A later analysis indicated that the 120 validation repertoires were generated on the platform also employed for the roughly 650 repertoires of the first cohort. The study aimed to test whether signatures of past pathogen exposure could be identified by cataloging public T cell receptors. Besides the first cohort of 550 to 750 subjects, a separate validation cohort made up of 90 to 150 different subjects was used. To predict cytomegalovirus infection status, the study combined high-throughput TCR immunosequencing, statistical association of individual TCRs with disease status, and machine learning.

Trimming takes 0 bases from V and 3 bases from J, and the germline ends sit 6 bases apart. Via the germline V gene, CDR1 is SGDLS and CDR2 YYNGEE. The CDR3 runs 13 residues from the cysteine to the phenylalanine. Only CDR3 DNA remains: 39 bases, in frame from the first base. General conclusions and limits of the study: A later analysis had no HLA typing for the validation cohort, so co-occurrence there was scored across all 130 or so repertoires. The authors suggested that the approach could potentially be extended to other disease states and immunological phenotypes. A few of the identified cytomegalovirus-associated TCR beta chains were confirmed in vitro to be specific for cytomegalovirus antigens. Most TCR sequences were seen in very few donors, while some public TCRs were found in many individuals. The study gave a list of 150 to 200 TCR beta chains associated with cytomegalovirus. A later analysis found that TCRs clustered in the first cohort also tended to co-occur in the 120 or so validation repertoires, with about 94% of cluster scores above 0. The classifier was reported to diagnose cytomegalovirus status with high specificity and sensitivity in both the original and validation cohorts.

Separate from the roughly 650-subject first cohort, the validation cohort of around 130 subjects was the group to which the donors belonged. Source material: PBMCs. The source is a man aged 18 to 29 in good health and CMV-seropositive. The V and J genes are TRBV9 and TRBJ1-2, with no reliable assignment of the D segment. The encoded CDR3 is CASSVAGYYGYTF. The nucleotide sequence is TGTGCCAGCAGCGTAGCGGGGTACTATGGCTACACCTTC. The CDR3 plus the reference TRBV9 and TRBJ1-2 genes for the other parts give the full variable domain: DSGVTQTPKHLITATGQRVTLRCSPRSGDLSVYWYQQSLDQGLQFLIQYYNGEERAKGNILERFSAQQFPDLHSELNLSSLELGDSALYFCASSVAGYYGYTFGSGTRLTVV.